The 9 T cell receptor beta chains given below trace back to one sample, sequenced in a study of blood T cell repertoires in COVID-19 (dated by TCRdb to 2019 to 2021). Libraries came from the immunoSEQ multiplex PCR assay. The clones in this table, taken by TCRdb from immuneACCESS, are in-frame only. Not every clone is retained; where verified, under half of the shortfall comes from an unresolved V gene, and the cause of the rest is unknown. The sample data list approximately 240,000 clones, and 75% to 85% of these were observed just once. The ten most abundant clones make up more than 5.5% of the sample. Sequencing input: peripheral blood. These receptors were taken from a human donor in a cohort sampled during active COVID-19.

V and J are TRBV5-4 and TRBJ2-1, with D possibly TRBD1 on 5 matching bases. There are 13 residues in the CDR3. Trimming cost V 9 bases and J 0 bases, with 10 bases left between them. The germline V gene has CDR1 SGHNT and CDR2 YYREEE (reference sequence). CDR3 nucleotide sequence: TGTGCCACCTCAGGGAACTCCTACAATGAGCAGTTCTTC. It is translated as CATSGNSYNEQFF.

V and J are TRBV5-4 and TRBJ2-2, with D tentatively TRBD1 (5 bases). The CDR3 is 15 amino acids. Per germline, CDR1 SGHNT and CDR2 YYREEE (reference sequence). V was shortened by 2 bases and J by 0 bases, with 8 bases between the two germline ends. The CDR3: CASSFDSANTGELFF. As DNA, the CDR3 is TGTGCCAGCAGCTTCGACAGCGCGAACACCGGGGAGCTGTTTTTT.

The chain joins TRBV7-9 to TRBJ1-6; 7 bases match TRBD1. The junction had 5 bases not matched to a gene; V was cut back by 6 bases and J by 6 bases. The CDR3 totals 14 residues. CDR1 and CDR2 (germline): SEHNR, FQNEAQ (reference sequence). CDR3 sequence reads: CASRLDRVNSPLHF. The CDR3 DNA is TGTGCCAGCAGACTAGACAGGGTTAATTCACCCCTCCACTTT. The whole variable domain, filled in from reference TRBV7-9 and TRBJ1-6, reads DTGVSQNPRHKITKRGQNVTFRCDPISEHNRLYWYRQTLGQGPEFLTYFQNEAQLEKSRLLSDRFSAERPKGSFSTLEIQRTEQGDSAMYLCASRLDRVNSPLHFGNGTRLTVT.

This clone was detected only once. This CDR3 reads CASSQFSDRTNQPQHF. Here the CDR3 DNA reads TGTGCCAGCAGCCAATTCTCCGACAGGACCAATCAGCCCCAGCATTTT. The J gene is TRBJ1-5, the V gene TRBV16; possible D gene TRBD1, 6 bases. V lost 1 base, J lost 3 bases, and 13 bases lay in between. Germline V gene lookup returns CDR1 KGHSY and CDR2 FQNENV. The CDR3 runs to 16 residues.

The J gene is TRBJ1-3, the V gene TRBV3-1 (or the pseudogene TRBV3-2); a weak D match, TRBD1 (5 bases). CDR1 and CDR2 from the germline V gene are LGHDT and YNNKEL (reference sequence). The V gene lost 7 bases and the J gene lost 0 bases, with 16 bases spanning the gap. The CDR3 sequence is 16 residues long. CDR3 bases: TGTGCCAGCACGGACACCTTTGTCCGCTCTGGAAACACCATATATTTT. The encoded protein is CASTDTFVRSGNTIYF.

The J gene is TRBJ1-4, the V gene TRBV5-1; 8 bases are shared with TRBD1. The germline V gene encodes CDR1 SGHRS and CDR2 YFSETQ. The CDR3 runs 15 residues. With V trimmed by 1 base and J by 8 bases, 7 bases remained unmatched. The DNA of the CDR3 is TGCGCCAGCAGCTTGCTTGGACAGGGTAGCGAAAAACTGTTTTTT. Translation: CASSLLGQGSEKLFF.

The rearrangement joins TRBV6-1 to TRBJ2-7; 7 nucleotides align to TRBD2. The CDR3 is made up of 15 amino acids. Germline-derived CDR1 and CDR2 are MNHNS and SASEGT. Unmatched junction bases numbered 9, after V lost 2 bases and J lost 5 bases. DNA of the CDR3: TGTGCCAGCAGTGAACCGGGACTACCCGGCCACGAGCAGTACTTC. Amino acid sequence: CASSEPGLPGHEQYF.

Here the CDR3 DNA reads TGTGCCAGTAGCGACAGGCCTTCTTCTAGCACAGATACGCAGTATTTT. Translation: CASSDRPSSSTDTQYF. The chain employs TRBV19 and TRBJ2-3, with D perhaps matching TRBD1 (6 bases). Germline CDR1 and CDR2: LNHDA and SQIVND (reference sequence). The CDR3 sequence is 16 residues long. Trimming stripped 6 bases from V and 0 bases from J, with 16 bases between.

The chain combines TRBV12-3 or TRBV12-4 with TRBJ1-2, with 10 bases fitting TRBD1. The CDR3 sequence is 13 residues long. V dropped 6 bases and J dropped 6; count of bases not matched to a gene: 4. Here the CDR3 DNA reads TGTGCCAGCAGATCGGGACAGGGGAATGGCTACACCTTC. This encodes CASRSGQGNGYTF.